This T cell receptor (beta chain) was captured by sequencing in a study of tumor-infiltrating lymphocytes in localized non-small cell lung cancer. Overall study context: Tumor tissue and non-adjacent uninvolved lung came from each patient.

Sequencing used immunoSEQ multiplex PCR; TCRdb keeps in-frame clones, though not all of them. The top ten clones hold roughly 10% of a sample with 13,000 or so clones, around 68% of them seen once. The germline CDR1 and CDR2 sequences are SNHLY and FYNNEI. The CDR3 spans 14 residues. V was cut by 1 base and J by 7 bases, with 11 bases left in between. Sequenced material: uninvolved lung tissue not adjacent to the tumor. The V gene is TRBV2, the J gene TRBJ2-4; a possible D gene is TRBD2 (6 bases). The TCR was taken from a human donor with non-small cell lung cancer. The CDR3 nucleotides are TGTGCCAGCAGTGAAGATGGCGGGACCAACATTCAGTACTTC. Protein: CASSEDGGTNIQYF.